Sequencing of this TCR beta chain was carried out in a study of CD8 T cells in Susac syndrome. The germline CDR1 and CDR2 sequences are SGHDT and YYEEEE. This CDR3 contains 14 residues. After removal of 3 bases from V and 9 bases from J, the junction contained 8 bases not matched to a gene. Regarding this clonotype: Its antigen is unidentified.

Broader study findings: By the study's own acknowledgment, its TCR sequencing and HLA analysis included relatively few individuals.

Healthy donors were controls matched for age and sex. Through negative isolation, CD4+ and CD8+ T cells were obtained, while TEMRA cells were enriched using FACS. About 0.5 to 1 ug RNA was reverse transcribed with random hexamers. The immunoSEQ assay covered 54 Vbeta and 13 Jbeta segments for CDR3. TCRdb processed the immunoSEQ multiplex PCR reads anew with MiXCR; each CDR3 protein has one entry. Of approximately 120,000 distinct CDR3 sequences listed, approximately 90% are singletons. The chain recombines TRBV5-6 with TRBJ1-5; 8 positions match TRBD1. The sequencing sample was made of CD8+ T cells from PBMCs. The origin of this receptor is a human donor in good health. This CDR3 reads CASSSTGAIRPQHF. The DNA for the CDR3 is TGTGCCAGCAGCTCGACAGGGGCTATACGGCCCCAGCATTTT.